This T cell receptor beta chain appears in the sequencing data of a study of cytomegalovirus exposure and HLA in healthy donors. The CDR3 runs to 13 residues. Trimming shortened V by 6 bases and J by 8 bases, and 11 bases separated the two germline ends. Per germline, CDR1 MNHEY and CDR2 SMNVEV (reference sequence). As to this clone: What it binds is not known.

PCR used 60 Vbeta primers and 13 Jbeta primers. Some clones are missing from TCRdb's copy, which holds only in-frame ones; the method was immunoSEQ multiplex PCR. The sample yields fewer than 120,000 clones, about 73% seen once. Findings and caveats of the study: Researchers had no immune exposure information except CMV serostatus available. A later analysis found most CMV-associated TCR beta chains apparently HLA-restricted. One cluster of highly shared sequence variants probably arose as a sequencing artifact.

This sequence joins TRBV27 and TRBJ1-6, with D maybe TRBD1 (6 bases). Sequenced input: PBMCs. The clonotype was recovered from a woman aged 25 to 39 in good health and CMV-seronegative. CDR3 residues: CASRKAGDSPLHF. The CDR3 coding sequence is TGTGCCAGCAGAAAAGCAGGGGATTCACCCCTCCACTTT.